These 20 T cell receptor beta chains were sequenced from one sample in a study of T cell responses to AZD1222 COVID-19 vaccine (dated by TCRdb to the early 2020s). Library generation was performed with the immunoSEQ multiplex PCR assay. TCRdb's version of the immuneACCESS table is confined to in-frame rearrangements and falls short of the full clone set. An unresolved V gene accounts for under half of the shortfall where checked; the remainder is of unknown origin. The sample data list more than 70,000 clones, and about 91% of these were observed just once. Around 30% of the sample belongs to the ten largest clones. The intended sense of this specimen's time point label: about 28 days (+/-7) after the second vaccine dose. The specimen was peripheral blood, collected 28 days after the second AZD1222 dose. The receptors originated from an adult who received the AZD1222 COVID-19 vaccine.

The chain couples TRBV7-2 to TRBJ2-7; 7 bases are shared with TRBD1. Germline-derived CDR1 and CDR2 are SGHTA and FQGNSA. The trim removed 0 bases at V and 4 bases at J, leaving 6 bases unmatched. There are 15 residues in the CDR3. CDR3 loop: CASSLAGTGQYEQYF. The DNA of the CDR3 is TGTGCCAGCAGCTTAGCGGGGACGGGACAGTACGAGCAGTACTTC.

V is TRBV29-1 and J is TRBJ2-7; 8 nucleotides line up with TRBD2. The CDR3 length is 13 residues. J was trimmed by 4 bases and V by 4 bases; bases with no gene match: 6. CDR1 SQVTM and CDR2 ANQGSEA come from the germline V gene. This chain's CDR3 is CSVGSGSRYEQYF. The CDR3 DNA follows: TGCAGCGTTGGGAGCGGGAGCAGGTACGAGCAGTACTTC.

This chain joins TRBV11-2 and TRBJ1-1; tentative D call: TRBD1 (6 bases). Per the germline V gene, CDR1 is SGHAT and CDR2 is FQNNGV. V lost 3 bases and J 0 bases, leaving 17 bases between the germline ends. This CDR3 region has 17 residues. The CDR3, as DNA: TGTGCCAGCAGCTTGTTCCGGACAGCCAGAATGAACACTGAAGCTTTCTTT. It encodes CASSLFRTARMNTEAFF. The full variable domain, completed using reference TRBV11-2 and TRBJ1-1, is EAGVAQSPRYKIIEKRQSVAFWCNPISGHATLYWYQQILGQGPKLLIQFQNNGVVDDSQLPKDRFSAERLKGVDSTLKIQPAKLEDSAVYLCASSLFRTARMNTEAFFGQGTRLTVV.

The chain has TRBV9 and TRBJ1-2, with TRBD1 as a possible D gene (6 bases). V lost 0 bases, J lost 2 bases, and 11 bases lay in between. Germline assignment: CDR1 SGDLS and CDR2 YYNGEE. CDR3 length equals 15 residues. DNA of the CDR3: TGTGCCAGCAGCGTAGCTACAGGGAACAACTATGGCTACACCTTC. Its protein product is CASSVATGNNYGYTF.

This chain joins TRBV7-9 and TRBJ2-7; 7 bases match TRBD1. CDR3 size: 17 residues. The junction had 16 bases not matched to a gene; V was cut back by 5 bases and J by 3 bases. The germline V gene encodes CDR1 SEHNR and CDR2 FQNEAQ (reference sequence). The CDR3 DNA reads as TGTGCCAGCAGCGACCGGTTTGGGGACAGCGACCTCTACGAGCAGTACTTC. Protein: CASSDRFGDSDLYEQYF.

This clone was seen only once. The rearrangement joins TRBV13 to TRBJ2-2; TRBD1 might be the D (5 bases). Germline V lookup: CDR1 PRHDT, CDR2 FYEKMQ (reference sequence). Trimming took off 5 bases at V and 0 bases at J, with 16 bases between the two ends. The CDR3 extends over 17 amino acids. The CDR3 sequence is CASSHAARTTNTGELFF. DNA of the CDR3: TGTGCCAGCAGCCATGCCGCCCGGACAACGAACACCGGGGAGCTGTTTTTT.

The V gene is TRBV9, the J gene TRBJ1-3; 11 nucleotides agree with TRBD1. Germline loops: CDR1 SGDLS, CDR2 YYNGEE. The CDR3 has 16 residues. After removal of 3 bases from V and 2 bases from J, the junction contained 4 bases not matched to a gene. For the CDR3, the DNA is TGTGCCAGCAGCGGGACAGGGGGCAAGGCTGGAAACACCATATATTTT. It yields the protein CASSGTGGKAGNTIYF.

The count of this clone is one. The chain uses TRBV2 and TRBJ2-1, with 7 bases lining up with TRBD2. V shed 3 bases and J 2 bases; nucleotides not matched to a gene: 7. Germline loops: CDR1 SNHLY, CDR2 FYNNEI. The CDR3 runs to 16 residues. CDR3 DNA: TGTGCCAGCAGTGATGTTGGACTAGGACCCTACAATGAGCAGTTCTTC. This encodes CASSDVGLGPYNEQFF.

The genes are TRBV18 and TRBJ2-6; 7 nucleotides match TRBD1. The CDR3 has 16 residues. Looked up from germline, CDR1 is KGHSH and CDR2 is LQKENI. V lost 1 base to trimming and J lost 3 bases; unmatched junction nucleotides: 3. This CDR3 reads CASSPQGANGANVLTF. The CDR3 DNA reads TGTGCCAGCTCACCACAGGGGGCAAATGGGGCCAACGTCCTGACTTTC. The full variable domain, completed using reference TRBV18 and TRBJ2-6, is NAGVMQNPRHLVRRRGQEARLRCSPMKGHSHVYWYRQLPEEGLKFMVYLQKENIIDESGMPKERFSAEFPKEGPSILRIQQVVRGDSAAYFCASSPQGANGANVLTFGAGSRLTVL.

The V call is TRBV9, the J call TRBJ1-1; 9 bases agree with TRBD1. V lost 3 bases to trimming and J lost 0 bases; unmatched junction nucleotides: 6. From germline, CDR1 is SGDLS and CDR2 YYNGEE. The CDR3 has 16 residues. The CDR3, as DNA: TGTGCCAGCAGCGGAACACAGGGGGCGGTGAACACTGAAGCTTTCTTT. Its protein product is CASSGTQGAVNTEAFF.

The chain joins TRBV7-6 to TRBJ2-3; TRBD2 matches at 14 bases. Germline trimming cut 5 bases from V and 2 bases from J; bases unmatched to any gene: 3. The germline CDR1 and CDR2 sequences are SGHVS and FNYEAQ. This CDR3 has 16 amino acids. CDR3 protein: CASSPGLAGVTDTQYF. The CDR3 DNA reads as TGTGCCAGCAGCCCGGGACTAGCGGGAGTCACAGATACGCAGTATTTT.

The chain employs TRBV4-2 and TRBJ1-2; 7 nucleotides agree with TRBD1. The CDR3 extends over 14 amino acids. After removal of 4 bases from V and 6 bases from J, the junction contained 8 bases not matched to a gene. Per the germline V gene, CDR1 is LGHNA and CDR2 is YNFKEQ. This CDR3 is CASSPDRNANGYTF. The CDR3 DNA follows: TGTGCCAGCAGCCCGGACAGGAATGCTAATGGCTACACCTTC.

A single count supports this clone. The rearrangement links TRBV28 to TRBJ1-2; D remains ambiguous. The CDR3 consists of 13 residues. Germline CDR1 is MDHEN and CDR2 is SYDVKM. Trimming pared 5 bases from V and 2 bases from J, leaving 9 bases between. CDR3: CASSALPNYGYTF. The CDR3 coding sequence is TGTGCCAGCAGTGCACTCCCGAACTATGGCTACACCTTC.

J is TRBJ2-7 and V is TRBV6-5, with a weak D call TRBD1 (5 bases). Germline V lookup: CDR1 MNHEY, CDR2 SVGAGI. The V gene lost 7 bases and the J gene lost 2 bases, with 15 bases spanning the gap. The CDR3 extends over 14 amino acids. The CDR3, as DNA: TGTGCCAGCACTCTACATAAGGGGCCCTACGAGCAGTACTTC. Translated, it gives CASTLHKGPYEQYF.

The V call is TRBV28, the J call TRBJ1-3, with a weak D call TRBD1 (5 bases). Germline assignment: CDR1 MDHEN and CDR2 SYDVKM. CDR3 length: 14 residues. V lost 7 bases to trimming and J lost 2 bases, with 12 bases between them. The CDR3 loop reads CASTNGGAGNTIYF. The CDR3 DNA follows: TGTGCCAGCACCAACGGGGGGGCTGGAAACACCATATATTTT.

This chain connects TRBV10-2 to TRBJ1-1, with 9 bases lining up with TRBD1. The junction had 9 bases not matched to a gene; V was cut back by 8 bases and J by 5 bases. The germline CDR1 and CDR2 sequences are WSHSY and SAAADI. This CDR3 has 14 residues. Here the CDR3 DNA reads TGCGCCAGCCAAAGCGGACAGGGGTTAACTGAAGCTTTCTTT. Protein product: CASQSGQGLTEAFF.

The V and J genes are TRBV7-3 and TRBJ1-6; 7 positions match TRBD1. The germline V gene has CDR1 SGHTA and CDR2 FQGTGA. CDR3 length: 16 amino acids. V dropped 2 bases and J dropped 6; count of bases not matched to a gene: 7. DNA of the CDR3: TGTGCCAGCAGCTTAGAAAGATCAGGGGGTAATTCACCCCTCCACTTT. Encoded protein: CASSLERSGGNSPLHF. The full variable domain, in which reference TRBV7-3 and TRBJ1-6 provide the parts outside the CDR3, is GAGVSQTPSNKVTEKGKYVELRCDPISGHTALYWYRQSLGQGPEFLIYFQGTGAADDSGLPNDRFFAVRPEGSVSTLKIQRTERGDSAVYLCASSLERSGGNSPLHFGNGTRLTVT.

The chain couples TRBV7-9 to TRBJ2-3; D is uncertain. Looked up from germline, CDR1 is SEHNR and CDR2 is FQNEAQ (reference sequence). The V end lost 5 bases, the J end lost 3 bases, and 15 bases lay between the germline ends. CDR3 length: 15 amino acids. The DNA for the CDR3 is TGTGCCAGCAGCCCCGGCCAGAACCCTACAGATACGCAGTATTTT. Protein product: CASSPGQNPTDTQYF.

The chain is built from TRBV9 and TRBJ2-2; possibly TRBD1 for D (6 bases). The germline V gene encodes CDR1 SGDLS and CDR2 YYNGEE. This CDR3 is 15 amino acids long. Trimming cost V 0 bases and J 4 bases, with 10 bases left between them. The CDR3 DNA is TGTGCCAGCAGCGTAGTGGCAGGGGCCACCGGGGAGCTGTTTTTT. It is translated as CASSVVAGATGELFF.

This clone was recorded once. This sequence joins TRBV27 and TRBJ2-1, with TRBD2 matching over 7 bases. Germline trimming cut 9 bases from V and 4 bases from J; bases unmatched to any gene: 18. CDR1 and CDR2 from the germline V gene are MNHEY and SMNVEV (reference sequence). CDR3 size: 17 residues. In nucleotides, the CDR3 is TGTGCCAGTCGTTCAGACTCCACGCGGGAGAGGTACAATGAGCAGTTCTTC. Translating gives CASRSDSTRERYNEQFF.